This T cell receptor beta chain was documented in a study of technical replicates of blood from a handful of donors (dated by TCRdb to about 2017). Receptor libraries were prepared by the immunoSEQ multiplex PCR assay. This immuneACCESS table, as held by TCRdb, lists in-frame sequences with V and J called but not all clones. Of the missing ones, under half trace to an unresolved V gene in checked studies; the others have no known cause. This sample is represented by about 71,000 clones; approximately 97% of them were singletons. The ten largest account for over 0.2% of the sample. CDR1 MDHEN and CDR2 SYDVKM are derived from the germline V gene. Deletion took 5 bases off V and 5 bases off J, with a span of 9 bases between the germline ends. The CDR3 sequence holds 12 residues, the cysteine and phenylalanine included. Only the CDR3 DNA is retained, 36 bases long and in frame from the first base. For this clone: This receptor's antigen is unknown. Base qualities are missing; no much larger clone stands one base away.

Sequencing was carried out using T cells isolated from PBMCs. The clonotype was recovered from a human donor in good health. The rearrangement joined TRBV28 to TRBJ2-5, and TRBD2 may be the D gene, going by 6 matching bases. The CDR3 protein sequence reads: CASSGLTETQYF. The nucleotides are TGTGCCAGCAGTGGACTAACGGAGACCCAGTACTTC.